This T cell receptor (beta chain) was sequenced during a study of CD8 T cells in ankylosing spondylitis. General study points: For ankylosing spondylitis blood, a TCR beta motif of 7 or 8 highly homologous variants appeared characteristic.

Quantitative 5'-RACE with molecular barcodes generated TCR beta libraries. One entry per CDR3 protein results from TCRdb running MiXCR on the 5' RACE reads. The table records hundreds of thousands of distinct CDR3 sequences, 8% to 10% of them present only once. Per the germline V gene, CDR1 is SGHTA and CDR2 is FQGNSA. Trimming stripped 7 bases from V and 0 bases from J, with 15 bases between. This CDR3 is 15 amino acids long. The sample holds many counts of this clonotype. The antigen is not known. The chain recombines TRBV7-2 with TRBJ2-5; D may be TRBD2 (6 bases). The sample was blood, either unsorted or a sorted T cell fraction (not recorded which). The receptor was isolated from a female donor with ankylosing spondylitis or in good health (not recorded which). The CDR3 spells CASTRDSLYQETQYF. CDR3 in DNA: TGTGCCAGCACCAGGGACTCGCTGTACCAAGAGACCCAGTACTTC.